A selection of T cell receptor beta chains follows, all from one sample in a study of human T cells and chemical hapten exposure. TCRdb used MiXCR to reprocess the RACE reads, holding one entry per CDR3 protein. The sample consists of under 450,000 distinct CDR3 sequences, 4.8% of them appearing once. The sequencing used whole blood, collected in connection with sensitization to the hapten diphenylcyclopropenone (DPC). These receptors all stem from a woman in her fifties or sixties with alopecia areata. Some clones in this sample may be carry-over from other donors' samples. The CDR3 runs from the conserved cysteine through the conserved F or W. D genes are given only for firm matches. Where a row states a size, it is once, few, many or the class of an expanded clone; other rows omit it.

d_gene | j_gene | abundance | v_gene | CDR3aa | CDR3nt
NA | TRBJ1-1 | NA | TRBV9 | CASSVADSLEAFF | TGTGCCAGCAGCGTAGCAGACAGCCTTGAAGCTTTCTTT
TRBD2 | TRBJ2-3 | many | TRBV2 | CASSEGSGTSAGDTQYF | TGTGCCAGCAGTGAAGGATCCGGGACTAGCGCCGGAGATACGCAGTATTTT
NA | TRBJ2-3 | NA | TRBV5-1 | CASSSAGTRKDTQYF | TGCGCCAGCAGCTCCGCCGGGACACGAAAAGATACGCAGTATTTT
TRBD1 | TRBJ1-3 | many | TRBV6-5 | CASRPQGFSGNTIYF | TGTGCCAGCAGACCACAGGGGTTCTCTGGAAACACCATATATTTT
NA | TRBJ2-5 | NA | TRBV5-1 | CASSSGRGKQETQYF | TGCGCCAGCAGTTCAGGGCGGGGCAAGCAAGAGACCCAGTACTTC
NA | TRBJ1-3 | NA | TRBV4-3 | CASSQEVNRAGNTIYF | TGCGCCAGCAGCCAAGAGGTCAACAGGGCTGGAAACACCATATATTTT
NA | TRBJ2-6 | NA | TRBV20-1 | CSAVRGLPPGANVLTF | TGCAGTGCTGTAAGGGGTCTGCCTCCTGGGGCCAACGTCCTGACTTTC
NA | TRBJ1-1 | few | TRBV6-6 | CASTLQGPNTEAFF | TGTGCCAGCACCCTACAGGGCCCGAACACTGAAGCTTTCTTT
NA | TRBJ2-3 | NA | TRBV29-1 | CSGLGSGADTQYF | TGCAGCGGACTCGGGAGTGGAGCAGATACGCAGTATTTT
TRBD1 | TRBJ2-7 | many | TRBV28 | CAAGGGEQYF | TGTGCCGCAGGGGGCGGGGAGCAGTACTTC
TRBD1 | TRBJ1-3 | many | TRBV29-1 | CSVGSHAGGVSGNTIYF | TGCAGCGTTGGAAGTCATGCAGGGGGCGTCTCTGGAAACACCATATATTTT
NA | TRBJ1-2 | few | TRBV21-1 | CASSNPPSRDDYGYTF | TGTGCCAGCAGCAATCCCCCCTCAAGAGATGATTATGGCTACACCTTC
NA | TRBJ2-3 | many | TRBV10-3 | CAINEGAGSTDTQYF | TGTGCCATCAACGAGGGGGCGGGAAGCACAGATACGCAGTATTTT
TRBD2 | TRBJ2-1 | many | TRBV9 | CASSPPPGGPFDEQFF | TGTGCCAGCAGCCCCCCGCCGGGGGGGCCTTTCGATGAGCAGTTCTTC
TRBD1 | TRBJ2-3 | many | TRBV29-1 | CSVEETGRRRSTDTQYF | TGCAGCGTTGAAGAGACAGGGCGTAGGAGAAGCACAGATACGCAGTATTTT
NA | TRBJ1-1 | NA | TRBV29-1 | CSTGDGRNTEAFF | TGCAGCACGGGGGACGGGCGGAACACTGAAGCTTTCTTT
TRBD1 | TRBJ2-7 | many | TRBV3-1 | CASSLQGMGEQYF | TGTGCCAGCAGCCTACAGGGGATGGGGGAGCAGTACTTC